There are a few counts of the clone carrying this T cell receptor beta chain. What it binds is unknown. This sample was taken from a study of T cells in Graves' hyperthyroidism and ophthalmopathy. Study overall: Once the initial diagnosis was made, peripheral blood was obtained before any treatment.

V lost 4 bases and J lost 7; bases outside the gene matches: 9. In germline, CDR1 is SGHDN, CDR2 FVKESK. This CDR3 contains 17 residues. General study findings and limits: By a 13 V-J model, ophthalmopathy was set apart from stable hyperthyroidism.

Amplification targeted TCR beta CDR3 regions from RNA transcripts. The HTBI set primed first-round TCR CDR3 RT-PCR. TCRdb re-analysed the multiplex PCR reads in MiXCR, keeping a single row per CDR3 protein. The profile shows under 250,000 distinct CDR3 sequences, under 20% of them singletons. Sequencing was done on a sample of blood. The rearrangement joins TRBV14 to TRBJ2-1; 14 bases match TRBD2. The TCR comes from a man aged 50 to 59 with Graves' hyperthyroidism. DNA for the CDR3: TGTGCCAGCAGCCTAGGACTAGCGGGAGGCTTTTTTAATGAGCAGTTCTTC. This translates into CASSLGLAGGFFNEQFF.